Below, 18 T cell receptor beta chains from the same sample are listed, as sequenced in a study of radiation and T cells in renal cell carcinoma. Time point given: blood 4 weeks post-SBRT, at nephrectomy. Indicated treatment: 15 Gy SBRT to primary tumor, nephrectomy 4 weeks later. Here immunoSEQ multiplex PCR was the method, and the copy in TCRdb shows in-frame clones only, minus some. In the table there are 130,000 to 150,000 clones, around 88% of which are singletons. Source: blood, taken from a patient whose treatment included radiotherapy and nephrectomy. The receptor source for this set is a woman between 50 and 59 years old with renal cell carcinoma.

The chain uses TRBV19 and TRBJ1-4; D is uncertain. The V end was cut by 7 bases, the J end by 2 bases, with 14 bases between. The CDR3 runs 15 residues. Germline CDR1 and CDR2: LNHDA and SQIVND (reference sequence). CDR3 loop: CASTALGGTNEKLFF. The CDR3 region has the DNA TGTGCCAGTACCGCACTCGGCGGGACTAATGAAAAACTGTTTTTT.

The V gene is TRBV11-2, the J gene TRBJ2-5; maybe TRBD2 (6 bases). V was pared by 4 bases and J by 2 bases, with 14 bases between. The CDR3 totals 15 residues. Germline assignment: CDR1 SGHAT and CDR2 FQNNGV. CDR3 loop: CASSSLYGLQETQYF. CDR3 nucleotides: TGTGCCAGCAGCTCACTATACGGACTACAAGAGACCCAGTACTTC.

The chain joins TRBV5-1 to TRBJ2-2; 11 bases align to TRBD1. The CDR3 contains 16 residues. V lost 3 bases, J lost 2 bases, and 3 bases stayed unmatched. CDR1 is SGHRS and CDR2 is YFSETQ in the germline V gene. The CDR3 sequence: CASSSGQGANTGELFF. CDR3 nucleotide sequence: TGCGCCAGCAGCTCAGGACAGGGGGCAAACACCGGGGAGCTGTTTTTT. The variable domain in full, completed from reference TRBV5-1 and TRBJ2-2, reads KAGVTQTPRYLIKTRGQQVTLSCSPISGHRSVSWYQQTPGQGLQFLFEYFSETQRNKGNFPGRFSGRQFSNSRSEMNVSTLELGDSALYLCASSSGQGANTGELFFGEGSRLTVL.

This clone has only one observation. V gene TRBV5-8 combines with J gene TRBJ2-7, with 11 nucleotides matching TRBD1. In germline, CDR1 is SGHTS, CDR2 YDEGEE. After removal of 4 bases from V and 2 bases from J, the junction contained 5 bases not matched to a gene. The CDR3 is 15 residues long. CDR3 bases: TGTGCCAGCAGCCGCGGACAGGGGGCGACCTACGAGCAGTACTTC. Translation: CASSRGQGATYEQYF.

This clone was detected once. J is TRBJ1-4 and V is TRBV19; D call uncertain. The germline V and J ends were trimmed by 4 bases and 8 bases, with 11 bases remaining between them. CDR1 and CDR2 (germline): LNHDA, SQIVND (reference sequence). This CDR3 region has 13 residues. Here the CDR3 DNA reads TGTGCCAGTAGTACCCCGTTAGGGGAAAAACTGTTTTTT. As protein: CASSTPLGEKLFF.

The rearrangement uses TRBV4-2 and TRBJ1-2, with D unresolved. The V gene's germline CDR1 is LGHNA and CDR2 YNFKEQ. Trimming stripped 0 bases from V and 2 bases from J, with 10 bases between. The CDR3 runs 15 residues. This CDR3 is CASSQEVTGNYGYTF. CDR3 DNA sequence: TGTGCCAGCAGCCAAGAAGTGACGGGCAACTATGGCTACACCTTC.

The CDR3 DNA sequence: TGTGCCAGCAGCCAATTGGGGAACAGCAATCAGCCCCAGCATTTT. This codes for CASSQLGNSNQPQHF. V and J are TRBV4-2 and TRBJ1-5; D gene unclear. Trimming shortened V by 2 bases and J by 1 base, and 9 bases separated the two germline ends. Germline lookup yields CDR1 LGHNA and CDR2 YNFKEQ. CDR3 size: 15 residues.

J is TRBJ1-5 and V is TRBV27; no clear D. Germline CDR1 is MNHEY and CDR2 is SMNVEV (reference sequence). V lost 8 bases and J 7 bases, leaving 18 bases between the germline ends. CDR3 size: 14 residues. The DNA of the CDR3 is TGTGCCAGCGGCAACCCGGCCAGAGGGCAGCCCCAGCATTTT. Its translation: CASGNPARGQPQHF.

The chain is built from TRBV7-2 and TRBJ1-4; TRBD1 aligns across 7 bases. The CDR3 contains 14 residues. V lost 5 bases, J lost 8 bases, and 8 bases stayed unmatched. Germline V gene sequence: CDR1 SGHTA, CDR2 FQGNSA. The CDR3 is CASSPQGVGEKLFF. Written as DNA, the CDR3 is TGTGCCAGCAGCCCTCAGGGGGTGGGGGAAAAACTGTTTTTT.

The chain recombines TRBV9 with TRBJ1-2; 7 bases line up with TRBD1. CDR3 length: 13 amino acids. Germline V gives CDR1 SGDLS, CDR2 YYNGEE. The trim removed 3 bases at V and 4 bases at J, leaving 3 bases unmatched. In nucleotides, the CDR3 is TGTGCCAGCAGCGCGACAGGGCTCTATGGCTACACCTTC. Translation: CASSATGLYGYTF.

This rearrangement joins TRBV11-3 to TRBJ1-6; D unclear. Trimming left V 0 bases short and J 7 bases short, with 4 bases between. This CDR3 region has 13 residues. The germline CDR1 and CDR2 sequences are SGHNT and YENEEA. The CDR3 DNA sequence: TGTGCCAGCAGCTTAGACCAGAATTCACCCCTCCACTTT. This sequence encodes CASSLDQNSPLHF.

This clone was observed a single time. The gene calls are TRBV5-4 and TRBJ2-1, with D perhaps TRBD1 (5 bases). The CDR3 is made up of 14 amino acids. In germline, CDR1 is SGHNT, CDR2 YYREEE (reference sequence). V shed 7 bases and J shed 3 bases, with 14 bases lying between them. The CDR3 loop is CASVSRDIYNEQFF. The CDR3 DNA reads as TGTGCCAGCGTCAGCAGGGATATCTACAATGAGCAGTTCTTC.

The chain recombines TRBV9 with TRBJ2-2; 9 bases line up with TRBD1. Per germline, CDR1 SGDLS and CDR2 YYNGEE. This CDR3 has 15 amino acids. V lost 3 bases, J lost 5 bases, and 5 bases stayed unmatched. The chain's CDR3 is CASSAGTGKTGELFF. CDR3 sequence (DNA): TGTGCCAGCAGCGCCGGGACAGGGAAGACCGGGGAGCTGTTTTTT.

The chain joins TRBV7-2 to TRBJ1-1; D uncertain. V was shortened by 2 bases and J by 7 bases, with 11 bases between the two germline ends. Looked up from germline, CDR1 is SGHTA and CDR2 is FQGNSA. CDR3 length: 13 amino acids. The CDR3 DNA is TGTGCCAGCAGCTTAAATGCAGAGGGTGAAGCTTTCTTT. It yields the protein CASSLNAEGEAFF.

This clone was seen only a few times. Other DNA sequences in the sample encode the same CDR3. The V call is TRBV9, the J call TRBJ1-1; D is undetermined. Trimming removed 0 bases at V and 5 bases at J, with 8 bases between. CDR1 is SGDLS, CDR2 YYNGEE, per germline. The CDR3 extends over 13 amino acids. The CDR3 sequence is CASSVGGRTEAFF. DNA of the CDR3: TGTGCCAGCAGCGTAGGAGGAAGGACTGAAGCTTTCTTT.

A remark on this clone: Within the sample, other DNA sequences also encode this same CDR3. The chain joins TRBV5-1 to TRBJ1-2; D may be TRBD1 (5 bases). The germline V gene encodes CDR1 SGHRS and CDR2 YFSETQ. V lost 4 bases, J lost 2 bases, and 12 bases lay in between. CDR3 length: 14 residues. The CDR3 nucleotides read TGCGCCAGCAGCCCTGGGACGGGGAACTATGGCTACACCTTC. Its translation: CASSPGTGNYGYTF.

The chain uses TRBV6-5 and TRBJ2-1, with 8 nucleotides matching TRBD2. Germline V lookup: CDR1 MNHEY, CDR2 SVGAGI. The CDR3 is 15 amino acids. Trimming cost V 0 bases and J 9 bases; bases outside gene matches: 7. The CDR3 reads CASSYSAGGTGEQFF. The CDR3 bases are TGTGCCAGCAGTTACTCGGCGGGGGGCACGGGTGAGCAGTTCTTC.

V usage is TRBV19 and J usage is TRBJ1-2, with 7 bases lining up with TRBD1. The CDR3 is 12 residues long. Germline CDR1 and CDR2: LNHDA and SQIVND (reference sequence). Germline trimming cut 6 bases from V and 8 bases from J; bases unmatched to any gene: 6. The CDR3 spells CASREDRDGYTF. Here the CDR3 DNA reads TGTGCCAGTAGGGAAGACAGGGACGGCTACACCTTC.